The 9 T cell receptor beta chains below all came from one sample that was sequenced in a study of Ad26.COV2.S vaccination and SARS-CoV-2 variants. Described treatment: 15 to 20 received Ad26.COV2.S at low or high dose, single or two shots; several received placebo; per-sample allocation not given. Samples analyzed were those drawn on day 63 after the first vaccine or placebo injection. Using immunoSEQ multiplex PCR, the repertoire was profiled, and TCRdb retains in-frame clones only, with some absent. The sample lists roughly 510,000 clones, approximately 88% occurring once. The sequences come from peripheral blood, collected in a trial of Ad26.COV2.S vaccine versus placebo. Receptors originate from a person between 18 and 60 years old who received the Ad26.COV2.S COVID-19 vaccine or a placebo.

This rearrangement joins TRBV5-6 to TRBJ1-2, with 7 bases that match TRBD1. J lost 6 bases, V lost 4 bases, and 6 bases had no gene match. This CDR3 spans 13 amino acids. CDR1 is SGHDT and CDR2 is YYEEEE in the germline V gene. The CDR3 loop reads CASSRRQGHGYTF. CDR3 bases: TGTGCCAGCAGCCGAAGACAGGGTCATGGCTACACCTTC.

A word on this clone: Additional DNA sequences in this sample encode the identical CDR3. The chain links TRBV9 to TRBJ2-5; no reliable D call. Germline lookup yields CDR1 SGDLS and CDR2 YYNGEE. The CDR3 sequence is 14 residues long. Trimming cost V 3 bases and J 1 base, with 10 bases left between them. CDR3 nucleotides: TGTGCCAGCAGCGCATACAACACCCAAGAGACCCAGTACTTC. Its translation is CASSAYNTQETQYF.

This rearrangement joins TRBV12-3 or TRBV12-4 to TRBJ2-5; D is perhaps TRBD1 or TRBD2 (5 bases each). V gave up 6 bases and J gave up 13 bases, with 18 bases separating them. The CDR3 has 12 amino acids. Written as DNA, the CDR3 is TGTGCCAGCAGACGATTCCGGGACGACCCGTACTTC. Its translation is CASRRFRDDPYF.

This chain joins TRBV30 and TRBJ1-2; maybe TRBD1 (6 bases). Germline CDR1 is GTSNPN and CDR2 is SVGIG (reference sequence). The CDR3 covers 16 residues. The V and J ends lost 3 bases and 5 bases respectively, with 22 bases between them. The CDR3 is CAWSAPGDTKGYGYTF. The CDR3 DNA reads as TGTGCCTGGAGCGCCCCAGGGGACACAAAAGGTTATGGCTACACCTTC. Based on the CDR3 plus reference TRBV30 and TRBJ1-2, the full variable domain is SQTIHQWPATLVQPVGSPLSLECTVEGTSNPNLYWYRQAAGRGLQLLFYSVGIGQISSEVPQNLSASRPQDRQFILSSKKLLLSDSGFYLCAWSAPGDTKGYGYTFGSGTRLTVV.

J is TRBJ1-4 and V is TRBV5-1; D gene unclear. Trimming took off 2 bases at V and 4 bases at J, with 9 bases between the two ends. CDR3 length: 14 residues. The germline V gene encodes CDR1 SGHRS and CDR2 YFSETQ. CDR3 sequence reads: CASSFGGFNEKLFF. In DNA form, the CDR3 reads TGCGCCAGCAGCTTCGGCGGATTTAATGAAAAACTGTTTTTT.

This clone was observed a few times. The rearrangement joins TRBV27 to TRBJ2-7, with TRBD2 matching 11 bases. J lost 2 bases, V lost 6 bases, and 9 bases had no gene match. The CDR3 totals 16 residues. Germline CDR1 and CDR2: MNHEY and SMNVEV (reference sequence). The CDR3 sequence is CASSQLSGRAPYEQYF. CDR3 coding DNA: TGTGCCAGCAGCCAACTTAGCGGGAGGGCCCCCTACGAGCAGTACTTC.

This chain links TRBV9 with TRBJ2-7; perhaps D is TRBD1 or TRBD2 (5 bases each). V was pared by 0 bases and J by 4 bases, with 11 bases between. Germline loops: CDR1 SGDLS, CDR2 YYNGEE. This CDR3 has 14 amino acids. The CDR3 loop is CASSVGDGAYEQYF. The DNA of the CDR3 is TGTGCCAGCAGCGTAGGGGACGGCGCGTACGAGCAGTACTTC.

The rearrangement links TRBV11-1 to TRBJ2-1, with D possibly matching TRBD1 (5 bases). The germline V gene has CDR1 SGHAT and CDR2 FQDESV (reference sequence). Deletions cut 1 base from V and 6 bases from J, with 7 bases between. The CDR3 contains 13 residues. As DNA, the CDR3 is TGTGCCAGCAGCTTAGTCCAGGGCAATGAGCAGTTCTTC. Amino acid sequence: CASSLVQGNEQFF.

J is TRBJ1-5 and V is TRBV21-1. TRBV21-1 is a listed pseudogene. The CDR3 covers 17 residues. The CDR3 sequence is CASTPLKIHLFRQPQHF. CDR3 DNA: TGTGCCAGCACCCCGCTTAAGATCCACCTCTTTAGGCAGCCCCAGCATTTT.